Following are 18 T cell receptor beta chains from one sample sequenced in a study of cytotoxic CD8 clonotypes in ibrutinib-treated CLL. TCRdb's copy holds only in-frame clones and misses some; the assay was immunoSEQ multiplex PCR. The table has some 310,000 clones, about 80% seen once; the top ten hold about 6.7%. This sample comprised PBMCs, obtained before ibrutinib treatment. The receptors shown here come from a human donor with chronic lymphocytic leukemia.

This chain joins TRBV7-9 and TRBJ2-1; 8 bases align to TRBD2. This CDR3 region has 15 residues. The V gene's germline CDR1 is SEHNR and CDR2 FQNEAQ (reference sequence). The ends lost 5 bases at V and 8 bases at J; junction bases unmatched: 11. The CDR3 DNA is TGTGCCAGCAGCATTACTAGCGGCGGTACCCATGAGCAGTTCTTC. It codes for CASSITSGGTHEQFF.

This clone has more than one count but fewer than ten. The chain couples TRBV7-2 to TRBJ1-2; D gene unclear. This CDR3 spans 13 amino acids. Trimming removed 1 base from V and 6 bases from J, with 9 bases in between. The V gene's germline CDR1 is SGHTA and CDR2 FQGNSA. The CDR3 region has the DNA TGTGCCAGCAGCTTAGGTGGGATGGATGGCTACACCTTC. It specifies CASSLGGMDGYTF.

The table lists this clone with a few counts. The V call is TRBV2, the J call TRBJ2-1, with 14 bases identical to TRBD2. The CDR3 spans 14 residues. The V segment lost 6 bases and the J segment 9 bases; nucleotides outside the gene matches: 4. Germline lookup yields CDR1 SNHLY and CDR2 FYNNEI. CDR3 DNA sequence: TGTGCCAGCAGCGGGACTAGCGGGAGTGCTGAGCAGTTCTTC. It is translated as CASSGTSGSAEQFF.

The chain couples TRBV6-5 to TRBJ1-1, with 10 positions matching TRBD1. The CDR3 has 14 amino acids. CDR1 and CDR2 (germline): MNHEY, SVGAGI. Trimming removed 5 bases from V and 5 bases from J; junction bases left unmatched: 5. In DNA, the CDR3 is TGTGCCAGCAGTCTAGACAGGGGGCGGACTGAAGCTTTCTTT. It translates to CASSLDRGRTEAFF.

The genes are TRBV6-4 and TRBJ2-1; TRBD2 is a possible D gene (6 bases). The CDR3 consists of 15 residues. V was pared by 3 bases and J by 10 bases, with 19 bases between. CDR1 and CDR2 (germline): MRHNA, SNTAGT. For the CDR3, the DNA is TGTGCCAGCAGTGAGCTAAGCGGGTCGCCGTCGGAGCAGTTCTTC. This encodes CASSELSGSPSEQFF.

The CDR3 here is CASSQVAGGIGYTF. CDR3 coding DNA: TGCGCCAGCAGCCAAGTGGCAGGCGGAATCGGCTACACCTTC. The gene calls are TRBV4-3 and TRBJ1-2, with D hard to call. The CDR3 has 14 residues. Trimming removed 1 base from V and 8 bases from J, with 14 bases in between. CDR1 and CDR2 (germline): LGHNA, YSLEER.

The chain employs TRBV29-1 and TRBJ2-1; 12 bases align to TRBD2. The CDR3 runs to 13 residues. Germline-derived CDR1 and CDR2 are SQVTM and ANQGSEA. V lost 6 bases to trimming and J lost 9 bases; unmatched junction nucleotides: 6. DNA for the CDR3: TGCAGCGTATCTAGCGGGAGGGCCGGTGAGCAGTTCTTC. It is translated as CSVSSGRAGEQFF.

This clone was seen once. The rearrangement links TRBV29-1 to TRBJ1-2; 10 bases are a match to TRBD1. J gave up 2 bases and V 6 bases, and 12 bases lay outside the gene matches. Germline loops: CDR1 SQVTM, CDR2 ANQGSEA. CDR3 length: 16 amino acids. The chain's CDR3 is CSVRQPGTGANYGYTF. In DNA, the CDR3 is TGCAGCGTGCGACAACCAGGGACAGGGGCCAACTATGGCTACACCTTC.

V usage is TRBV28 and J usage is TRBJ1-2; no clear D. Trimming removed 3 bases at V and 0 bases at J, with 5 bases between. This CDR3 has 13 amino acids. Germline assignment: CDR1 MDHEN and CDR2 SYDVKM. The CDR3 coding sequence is TGTGCCAGCAGTTTCAGGACTAACTATGGCTACACCTTC. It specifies CASSFRTNYGYTF.

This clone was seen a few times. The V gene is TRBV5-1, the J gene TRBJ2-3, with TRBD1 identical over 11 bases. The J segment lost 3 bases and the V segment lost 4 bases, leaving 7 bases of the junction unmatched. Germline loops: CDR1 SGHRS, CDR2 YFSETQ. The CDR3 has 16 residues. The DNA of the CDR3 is TGCGCCAGCAGCCGACGGACAGGGGGCAAAACAGATACGCAGTATTTT. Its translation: CASSRRTGGKTDTQYF.

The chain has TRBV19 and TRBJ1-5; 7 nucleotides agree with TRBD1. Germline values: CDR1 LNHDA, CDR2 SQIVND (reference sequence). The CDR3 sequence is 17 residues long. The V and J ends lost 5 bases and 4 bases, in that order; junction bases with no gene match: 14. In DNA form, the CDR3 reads TGTGCCAGTAGTCAAGAGACAGGGAGGATGTGGAATCAGCCCCAGCATTTT. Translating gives CASSQETGRMWNQPQHF.

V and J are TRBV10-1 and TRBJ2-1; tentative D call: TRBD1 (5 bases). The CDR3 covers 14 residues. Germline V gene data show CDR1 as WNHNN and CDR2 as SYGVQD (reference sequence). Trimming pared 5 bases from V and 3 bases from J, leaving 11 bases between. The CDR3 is CASSRQGRYNEQFF. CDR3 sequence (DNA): TGCGCCAGCAGTCGGCAGGGCCGCTACAATGAGCAGTTCTTC.

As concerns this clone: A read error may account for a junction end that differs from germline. The CDR3 is CASSQTGAYEQYF. CDR3 nucleotide sequence: TGTGCTAGCAGCCAAACAGGAGCCTACGAGCAGTACTTC. The V and J genes are TRBV7-7 and TRBJ2-7; tentatively, D is TRBD1 (5 bases). The CDR3 extends over 13 amino acids. Germline V gene sequence: CDR1 SSHAT, CDR2 FNYEAQ (reference sequence).

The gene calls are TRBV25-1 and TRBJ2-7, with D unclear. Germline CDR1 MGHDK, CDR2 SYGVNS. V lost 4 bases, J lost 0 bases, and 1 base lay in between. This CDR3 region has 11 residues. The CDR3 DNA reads TGTGCCAGCAGTGTCTCCTACGAGCAGTACTTC. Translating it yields CASSVSYEQYF.

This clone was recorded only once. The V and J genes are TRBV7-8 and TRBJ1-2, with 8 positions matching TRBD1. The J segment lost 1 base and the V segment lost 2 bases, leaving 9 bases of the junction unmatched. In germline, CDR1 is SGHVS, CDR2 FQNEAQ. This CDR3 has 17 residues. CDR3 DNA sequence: TGTGCCAGCAGCTTAAGGGACAGGCCCAAACTTAACTATGGCTACACCTTC. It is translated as CASSLRDRPKLNYGYTF.

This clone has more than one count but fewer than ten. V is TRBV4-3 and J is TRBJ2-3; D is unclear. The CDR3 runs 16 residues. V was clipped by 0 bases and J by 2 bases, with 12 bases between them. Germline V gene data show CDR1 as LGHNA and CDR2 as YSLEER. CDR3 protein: CASSQDSLGYTDTQYF. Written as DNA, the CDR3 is TGCGCCAGCAGCCAAGATAGCCTGGGATACACAGATACGCAGTATTTT.

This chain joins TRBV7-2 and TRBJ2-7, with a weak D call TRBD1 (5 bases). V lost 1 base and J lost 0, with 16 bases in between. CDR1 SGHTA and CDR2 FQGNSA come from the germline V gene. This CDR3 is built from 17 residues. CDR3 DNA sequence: TGTGCCAGCAGCTTAGGACCATGGGGCCTAGGCTCCTACGAGCAGTACTTC. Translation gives CASSLGPWGLGSYEQYF.

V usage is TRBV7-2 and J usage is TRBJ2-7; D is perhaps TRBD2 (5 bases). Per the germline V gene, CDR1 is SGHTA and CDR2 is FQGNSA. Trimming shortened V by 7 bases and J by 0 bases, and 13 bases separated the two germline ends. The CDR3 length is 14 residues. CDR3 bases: TGTGCCAGCAAGTTTAGCGAGGTCTCCTACGAGCAGTACTTC. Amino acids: CASKFSEVSYEQYF.